This TCR beta chain came from a study of molecular identifiers for immune sequencing clone quantification. The CD8+CD4-CCR7+CD45RA+ phenotype defined the sorted naive CD8 T cells. About this clonotype: This sequence may be a read error, since a much larger clone differs from it by one base.

From the PCR reads, TCRdb called clonotypes with MiXCR, one entry per CDR3 protein. The sample shows around 100,000 distinct CDR3 sequences, 35% to 40% of them seen only once. The sample taken for sequencing was naive CD8+ T cells from blood, with Jurkat cell RNA spiked in. Documented subset: FACS-sorted CD8+CD4-CCR7+CD45RA+ naive T cells. The sequence derives from a human donor in good health. Some libraries in this study had Jurkat cell RNA spiked in.

In nucleotides, the CDR3 is TGTGCCAGCAGTTATAGCGGCCAACCCCATGCGCAGTATTTT. Its translation: CASSYSGQPHAQYF. The rearrangement uses TRBV6-5 and TRBJ2-3; D is possibly TRBD2 (6 bases). The CDR3 totals 14 residues. V was trimmed by 3 bases and J by 10 bases, leaving 17 bases between them. Per the germline V gene, CDR1 is MNHEY and CDR2 is SVGAGI.